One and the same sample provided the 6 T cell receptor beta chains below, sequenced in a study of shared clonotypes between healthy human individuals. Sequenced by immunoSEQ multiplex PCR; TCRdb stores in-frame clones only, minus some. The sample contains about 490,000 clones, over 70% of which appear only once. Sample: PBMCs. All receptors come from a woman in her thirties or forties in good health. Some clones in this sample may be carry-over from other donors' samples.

CDR3 in amino acids: CASSVDMGETQYF. CDR3 DNA sequence: TGTGCCAGCAGCGTGGATATGGGGGAGACCCAGTACTTC. This chain uses TRBV9 with TRBJ2-5; D is unresolved. V lost 2 bases, J lost 5 bases, and 10 bases lay in between. This CDR3 has 13 residues. Germline V CDR1 and CDR2: SGDLS, YYNGEE.

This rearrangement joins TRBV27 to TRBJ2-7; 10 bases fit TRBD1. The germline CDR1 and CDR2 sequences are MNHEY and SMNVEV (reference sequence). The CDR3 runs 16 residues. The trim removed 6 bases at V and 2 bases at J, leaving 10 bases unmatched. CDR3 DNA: TGTGCCAGCAGGGACAGGGGGTGGGGGGAAACCTACGAGCAGTACTTC. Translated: CASRDRGWGETYEQYF.

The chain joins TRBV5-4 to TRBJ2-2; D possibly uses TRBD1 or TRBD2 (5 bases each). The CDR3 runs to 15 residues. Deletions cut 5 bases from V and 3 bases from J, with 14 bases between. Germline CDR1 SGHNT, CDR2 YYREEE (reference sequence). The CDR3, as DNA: TGTGCCAGCAGGGTGGACCAGGGAGACACCGGGGAGCTGTTTTTT. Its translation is CASRVDQGDTGELFF.

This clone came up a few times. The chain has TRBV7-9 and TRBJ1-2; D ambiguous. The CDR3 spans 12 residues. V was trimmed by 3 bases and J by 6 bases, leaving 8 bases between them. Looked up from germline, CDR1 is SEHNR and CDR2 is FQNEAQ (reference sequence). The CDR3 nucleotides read TGTGCCAGCAGCTTTGAGGGTCATGGCTACACCTTC. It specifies CASSFEGHGYTF.

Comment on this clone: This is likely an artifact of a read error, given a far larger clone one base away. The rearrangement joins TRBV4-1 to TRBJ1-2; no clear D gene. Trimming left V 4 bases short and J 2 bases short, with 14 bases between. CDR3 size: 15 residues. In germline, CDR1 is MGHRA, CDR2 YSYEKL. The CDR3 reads CASSPPHGRNYGYTF. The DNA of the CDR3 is TGCGCCAGCAGCCCTCCCCATGGGCGCAACTATGGCTACACCTTC.

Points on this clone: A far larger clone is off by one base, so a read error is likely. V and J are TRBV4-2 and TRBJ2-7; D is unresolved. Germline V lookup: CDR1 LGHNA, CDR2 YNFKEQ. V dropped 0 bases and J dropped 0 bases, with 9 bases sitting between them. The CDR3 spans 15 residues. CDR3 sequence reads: CASSQEIDGSYEQYF. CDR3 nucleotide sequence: TGTGCCAGCAGCCAAGAAATAGACGGCTCCTACGAGCAGTACTTC.